The source of this T cell receptor beta chain is a study of blood T cell repertoires in COVID-19. In the authors' workflow: It was from reference gene primer amplification that nucleated cell counts were estimated. Method: immunoSEQ multiplex PCR; TCRdb's copy keeps in-frame clones and lacks some. V, J and clone size derive from that table, while D and trimming were established from the DNA sequence. Here the sample spans 200,000 to 250,000 clones, around 82% being singletons. This CDR3 region has 14 residues. V trimming: 7 bases; J trimming: 1 base; junction bases outside the gene matches: 9. Germline V CDR1 and CDR2: GTSNPN, SVGIG (reference sequence).

Material: peripheral blood. This TCR came from a woman aged 40 to 50 with acute or convalescent COVID-19. This rearrangement joins TRBV30 to TRBJ2-7; 8 nucleotides align to TRBD1. The CDR3 protein is CASRQGFNSYEQYF. CDR3 DNA: TGTGCCTCCCGACAGGGGTTTAATTCCTACGAGCAGTACTTC.